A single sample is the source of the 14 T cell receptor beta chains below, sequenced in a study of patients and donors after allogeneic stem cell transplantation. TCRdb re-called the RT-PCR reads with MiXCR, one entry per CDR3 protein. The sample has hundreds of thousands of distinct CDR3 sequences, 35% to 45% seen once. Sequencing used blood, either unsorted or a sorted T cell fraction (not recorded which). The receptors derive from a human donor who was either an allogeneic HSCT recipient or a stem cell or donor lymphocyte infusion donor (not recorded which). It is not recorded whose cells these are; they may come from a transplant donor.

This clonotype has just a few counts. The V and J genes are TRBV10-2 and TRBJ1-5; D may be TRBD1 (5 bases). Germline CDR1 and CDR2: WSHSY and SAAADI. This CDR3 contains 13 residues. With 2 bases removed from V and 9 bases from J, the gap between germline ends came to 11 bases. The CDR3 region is CASSELGGRPQHF. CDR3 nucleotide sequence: TGCGCCAGCAGTGAGCTTGGGGGAAGGCCCCAGCATTTT.

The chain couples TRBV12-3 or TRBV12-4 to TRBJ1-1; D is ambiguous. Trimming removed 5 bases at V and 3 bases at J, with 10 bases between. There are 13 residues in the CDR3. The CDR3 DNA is TGTGCCAGCAGTCCCGAGGTACACACTGAAGCTTTCTTT. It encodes CASSPEVHTEAFF.

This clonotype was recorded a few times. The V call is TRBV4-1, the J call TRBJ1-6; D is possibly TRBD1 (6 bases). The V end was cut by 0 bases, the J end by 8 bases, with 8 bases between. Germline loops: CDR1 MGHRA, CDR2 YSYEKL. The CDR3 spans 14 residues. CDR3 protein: CASSQEQGDSPLHF. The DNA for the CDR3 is TGCGCCAGCAGCCAAGAACAGGGTGATTCACCCCTCCACTTT.

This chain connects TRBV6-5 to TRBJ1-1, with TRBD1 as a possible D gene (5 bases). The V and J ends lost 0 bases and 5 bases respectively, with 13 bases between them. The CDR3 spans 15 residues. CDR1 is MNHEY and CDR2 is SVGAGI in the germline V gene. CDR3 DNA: TGTGCCAGCAGTTACTCCCGGGACCTGGGGACTGAAGCTTTCTTT. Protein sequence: CASSYSRDLGTEAFF.

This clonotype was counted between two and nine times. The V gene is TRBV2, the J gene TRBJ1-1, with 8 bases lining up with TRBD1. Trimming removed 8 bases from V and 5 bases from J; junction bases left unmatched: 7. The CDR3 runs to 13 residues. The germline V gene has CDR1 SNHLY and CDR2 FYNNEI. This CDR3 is CASGGQGHTEAFF. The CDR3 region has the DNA TGTGCCAGCGGCGGACAGGGACATACTGAAGCTTTCTTT.

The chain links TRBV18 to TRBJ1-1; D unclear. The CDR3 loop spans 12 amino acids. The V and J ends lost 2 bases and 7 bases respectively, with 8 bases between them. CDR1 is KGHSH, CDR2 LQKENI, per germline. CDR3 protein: CASSPTPYEAFF. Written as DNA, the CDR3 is TGTGCCAGCTCACCAACCCCATATGAAGCTTTCTTT.

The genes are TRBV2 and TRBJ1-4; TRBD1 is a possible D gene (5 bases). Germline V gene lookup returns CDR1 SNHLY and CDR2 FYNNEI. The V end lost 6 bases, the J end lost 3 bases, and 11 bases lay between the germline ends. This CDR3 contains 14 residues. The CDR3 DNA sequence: TGTGCCAGCAGGGAGACAGCCTCTAATGAAAAACTGTTTTTT. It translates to CASRETASNEKLFF.

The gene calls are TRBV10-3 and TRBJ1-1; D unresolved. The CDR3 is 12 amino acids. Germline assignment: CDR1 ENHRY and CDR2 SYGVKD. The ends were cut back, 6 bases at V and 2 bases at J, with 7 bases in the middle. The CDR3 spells CAIRTGNTEAFF. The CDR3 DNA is TGTGCCATCAGAACTGGAAACACTGAAGCTTTCTTT.

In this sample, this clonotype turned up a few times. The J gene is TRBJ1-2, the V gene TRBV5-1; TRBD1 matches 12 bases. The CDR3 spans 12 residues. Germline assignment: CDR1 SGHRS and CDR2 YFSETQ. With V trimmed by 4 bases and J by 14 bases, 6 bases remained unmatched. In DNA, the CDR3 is TGCGCCAGCAGCCCCGGGGACAGGGGGCATACCTTC. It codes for CASSPGDRGHTF.

CDR3 sequence reads: CASRETVNNEQFF. CDR3 sequence (DNA): TGCGCCAGCAGAGAGACAGTAAACAATGAGCAGTTCTTC. The chain has TRBV5-1 and TRBJ2-1, with a tentative D call TRBD1 (5 bases). Trimming removed 5 bases from V and 5 bases from J, with 11 bases in between. This CDR3 comprises 13 residues. Germline V gives CDR1 SGHRS, CDR2 YFSETQ. Full variable domain (outside the CDR3, taken from reference TRBV5-1 and TRBJ2-1): KAGVTQTPRYLIKTRGQQVTLSCSPISGHRSVSWYQQTPGQGLQFLFEYFSETQRNKGNFPGRFSGRQFSNSRSEMNVSTLELGDSALYLCASRETVNNEQFFGPGTRLTVL.

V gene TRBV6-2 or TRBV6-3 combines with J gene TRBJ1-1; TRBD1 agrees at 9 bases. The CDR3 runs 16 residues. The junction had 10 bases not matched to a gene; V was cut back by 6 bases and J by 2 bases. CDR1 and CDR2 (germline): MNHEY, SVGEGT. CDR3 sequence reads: CASSFRQGGPNTEAFF. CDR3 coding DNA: TGTGCCAGCAGCTTCCGACAGGGGGGACCCAACACTGAAGCTTTCTTT.

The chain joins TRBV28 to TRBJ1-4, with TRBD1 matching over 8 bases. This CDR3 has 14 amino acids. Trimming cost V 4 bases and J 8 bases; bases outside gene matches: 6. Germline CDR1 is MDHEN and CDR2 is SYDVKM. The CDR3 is CASSYRQGWEKLFF. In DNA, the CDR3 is TGTGCCAGCAGTTACAGACAGGGGTGGGAAAAACTGTTTTTT.

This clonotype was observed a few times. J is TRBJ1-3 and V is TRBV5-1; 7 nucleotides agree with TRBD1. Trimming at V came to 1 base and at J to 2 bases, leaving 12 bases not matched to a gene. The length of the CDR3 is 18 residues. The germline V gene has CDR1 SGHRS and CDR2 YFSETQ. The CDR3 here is CASSLSPNRGSAGNTIYF. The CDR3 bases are TGCGCCAGCAGCTTGTCCCCAAACAGGGGTTCAGCTGGAAACACCATATATTTT.

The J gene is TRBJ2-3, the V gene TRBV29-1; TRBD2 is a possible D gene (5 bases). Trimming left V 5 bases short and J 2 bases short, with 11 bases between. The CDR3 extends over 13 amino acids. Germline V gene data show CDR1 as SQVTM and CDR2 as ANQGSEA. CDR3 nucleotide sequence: TGCAGCGTTTCGGGGAAGAACACAGATACGCAGTATTTT. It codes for CSVSGKNTDTQYF.